Listed here are 20 T cell receptor beta chains from one sample, sequenced in a study of shared clonotypes between healthy human individuals. This table comes from immunoSEQ multiplex PCR, and its TCRdb copy is limited to in-frame clones, with some not included. This table has approximately 740,000 clones, less than 85% appearing once. Sequencing used memory CD4+ T cells sorted from blood. Specified subset: CD45RA-negative fraction. The source of these receptors is a woman aged 25 to 39 in good health.

This clone was detected a few times. The chain joins TRBV6-1 to TRBJ1-2, with a possible D match to TRBD1 (6 bases). Germline V gives CDR1 MNHNS, CDR2 SASEGT. The V gene lost 9 bases and the J gene lost 6 bases, with 14 bases spanning the gap. This CDR3 is 12 amino acids long. CDR3 in amino acids: CARNYREDGYTF. DNA for the CDR3: TGTGCCAGAAACTACAGGGAGGATGGCTACACCTTC.

This rearrangement joins TRBV27 to TRBJ2-1; D not resolved. The germline CDR1 and CDR2 sequences are MNHEY and SMNVEV (reference sequence). V was trimmed by 0 bases and J by 9 bases, leaving 9 bases between them. This CDR3 is 13 amino acids long. The CDR3 loop reads CASSLSPKSEQFF. The CDR3 bases are TGTGCCAGCAGTTTATCCCCAAAGAGTGAGCAGTTCTTC.

This clone was seen a handful of times. This sequence joins TRBV27 and TRBJ1-2; 7 positions agree with TRBD1. The V gene's germline CDR1 is MNHEY and CDR2 SMNVEV (reference sequence). The ends lost 3 bases at V and 8 bases at J; junction bases unmatched: 6. This CDR3 contains 13 residues. DNA of the CDR3: TGTGCCAGCAGTTTCTCTGGGACAGACGGCTACACCTTC. This codes for CASSFSGTDGYTF.

V and J are TRBV2 and TRBJ2-1; D might be TRBD2 (6 bases). V was clipped by 5 bases and J by 6 bases, with 17 bases between them. The CDR3 consists of 15 residues. Germline V CDR1 and CDR2: SNHLY, FYNNEI. The CDR3 reads CASSLENLSGNEQFF. CDR3 nucleotide sequence: TGTGCCAGCAGTCTCGAGAACCTTAGCGGCAATGAGCAGTTCTTC.

The chain has TRBV6-5 and TRBJ2-1; 12 bases line up with TRBD2. The CDR3 spans 15 residues. Germline trimming cut 5 bases from V and 4 bases from J; bases unmatched to any gene: 3. In germline, CDR1 is MNHEY, CDR2 SVGAGI. Here the CDR3 reads CASSPTSGGYNEQFF. The CDR3 DNA reads TGTGCCAGCAGTCCGACTAGCGGGGGTTACAATGAGCAGTTCTTC.

The chain has TRBV16 and TRBJ1-1, with no clear D. The CDR3 spans 13 residues. The V gene's germline CDR1 is KGHSY and CDR2 FQNENV. V dropped 1 base and J dropped 4 bases, with 7 bases sitting between them. The CDR3 nucleotides are TGTGCCAGCAGCCAATTACTGGGCACTGAAGCTTTCTTT. Residues: CASSQLLGTEAFF.

This rearrangement joins TRBV28 to TRBJ1-4, with D hard to call. This CDR3 comprises 11 residues. Germline V lookup: CDR1 MDHEN, CDR2 SYDVKM. V lost 3 bases to trimming and J lost 8 bases, with 4 bases between them. CDR3 sequence: CASSFEEKLFF. CDR3 sequence (DNA): TGTGCCAGCAGTTTTGAGGAAAAACTGTTTTTT. Variable domain in full (rest from reference TRBV28 and TRBJ1-4): DVKVTQSSRYLVKRTGEKVFLECVQDMDHENMFWYRQDPGLGLRLIYFSYDVKMKEKGDIPEGYSVSREKKERFSLILESASTNQTSMYLCASSFEEKLFFGSGTQLSVL.

V is TRBV28 and J is TRBJ1-5; 8 bases line up with TRBD1. Germline V gene lookup returns CDR1 MDHEN and CDR2 SYDVKM. The CDR3 covers 15 residues. Trimming took 6 bases from V and 2 from J; bases not matched to a gene: 6. CDR3 nucleotides: TGTGCCAGCAGGACCCAGGGGGCTCGCAATCAGCCCCAGCATTTT. Translated, it gives CASRTQGARNQPQHF.

This clone has ten or more counts. The chain carries TRBV6-1 and TRBJ1-5, with D hard to call. Trimming shortened V by 2 bases and J by 7 bases, and 12 bases separated the two germline ends. Germline V gene lookup returns CDR1 MNHNS and CDR2 SASEGT. The CDR3 covers 14 residues. In DNA form, the CDR3 reads TGTGCCAGCAGTGAAAGTAGTGGGAACCAGCCCCAGCATTTT. The encoded protein is CASSESSGNQPQHF.

This clone was seen repeatedly, ten times or more. CDR3 nucleotide sequence: TGCGCCAGCAGCCAACGAGACATAGCCAATTATGGCTACACCTTC. Amino acid sequence: CASSQRDIANYGYTF. The V gene is TRBV4-1, the J gene TRBJ1-2; D uncertain. This CDR3 is 15 amino acids long. The germline V gene encodes CDR1 MGHRA and CDR2 YSYEKL. The ends were cut back, 2 bases at V and 5 bases at J, with 15 bases in the middle.

The chain recombines TRBV14 with TRBJ2-1, with D perhaps matching TRBD2 (5 bases). Germline loops: CDR1 SGHDN, CDR2 FVKESK. The V end lost 3 bases, the J end lost 12 bases, and 15 bases lay between the germline ends. This CDR3 is built from 13 residues. The CDR3 here is CASSHQDLGRQFF. CDR3 nucleotide sequence: TGTGCCAGCAGCCATCAGGACTTAGGGAGGCAGTTCTTC.

V usage is TRBV30 and J usage is TRBJ2-1, with D possibly being TRBD1 (5 bases). The CDR3 runs 13 residues. Germline loops: CDR1 GTSNPN, CDR2 SVGIG (reference sequence). Between the trimmed V and J ends, which lost 0 bases and 8 bases, there was a span of 11 bases. The CDR3 nucleotides read TGTGCCTGGAGTGTAGTCCAGGGCCATGAGCAGTTCTTC. This encodes CAWSVVQGHEQFF.

The J gene is TRBJ1-2, the V gene TRBV25-1; D not resolved. Per the germline V gene, CDR1 is MGHDK and CDR2 is SYGVNS. The CDR3 is 12 residues long. The V end lost 2 bases, the J end lost 7 bases, and 8 bases lay between the germline ends. This CDR3 reads CASSEGSLGYTF. DNA for the CDR3: TGTGCCAGCAGTGAAGGCTCCCTTGGCTACACCTTC.

The rearrangement joins TRBV30 to TRBJ1-1, with a tentative D call TRBD1 (6 bases). Germline V gives CDR1 GTSNPN, CDR2 SVGIG (reference sequence). Trimming shortened V by 1 base and J by 3 bases, and 18 bases separated the two germline ends. The length of the CDR3 is 16 residues. CDR3 in amino acids: CAWSGVGGGADTEAFF. Here the CDR3 DNA reads TGTGCCTGGAGTGGAGTAGGGGGGGGCGCTGACACTGAAGCTTTCTTT.

The chain employs TRBV28 and TRBJ1-2, with D unclear. CDR3 length equals 14 residues. V lost 2 bases and J lost 8, with 15 bases in between. Germline assignment: CDR1 MDHEN and CDR2 SYDVKM. The CDR3 region has the DNA TGTGCCAGCAGTTTAGCCCCGAACACACGCGGCTACACCTTC. This codes for CASSLAPNTRGYTF.

V usage is TRBV15 and J usage is TRBJ1-4, with D perhaps TRBD1 (5 bases). Germline V lookup: CDR1 LNHNV, CDR2 YYDKDF (reference sequence). The CDR3 is 16 amino acids. The ends were cut back, 0 bases at V and 1 base at J, with 9 bases in the middle. CDR3 DNA: TGTGCCACCAGCAGAGATAATGGGGGAACTAATGAAAAACTGTTTTTT. Translation: CATSRDNGGTNEKLFF.

The chain couples TRBV10-3 to TRBJ2-7; D call uncertain. The germline V gene encodes CDR1 ENHRY and CDR2 SYGVKD. This CDR3 is 13 amino acids long. The V gene lost 7 bases and the J gene lost 2 bases, with 12 bases spanning the gap. In nucleotides, the CDR3 is TGTGCCATCATGGCACTGCTCACCTACGAGCAGTACTTC. This translates into CAIMALLTYEQYF.

V is TRBV28 and J is TRBJ2-3; TRBD1 might be the D (6 bases). Trimming shortened V by 5 bases and J by 2 bases, and 14 bases separated the two germline ends. The CDR3 length is 15 residues. CDR1 is MDHEN and CDR2 is SYDVKM in the germline V gene. The CDR3 sequence: CASSHRVTATDTQYF. CDR3 nucleotide sequence: TGTGCCAGCAGTCACAGGGTCACGGCCACAGATACGCAGTATTTT.

The chain links TRBV25-1 to TRBJ2-2; 15 nucleotides line up with TRBD2. This CDR3 has 17 residues. CDR1 and CDR2 from the germline V gene are MGHDK and SYGVNS. Trimming cost V 6 bases and J 5 bases; bases outside gene matches: 7. The CDR3 loop is CASSGLAGGPRTGELFF. CDR3 bases: TGTGCCAGCAGCGGACTAGCGGGAGGGCCGAGGACCGGGGAGCTGTTTTTT. Filled out from reference TRBV25-1 and TRBJ2-2, the complete variable domain reads EADIYQTPRYLVIGTGKKITLECSQTMGHDKMYWYQQDPGMELHLIHYSYGVNSTEKGDLSSESTVSRIRTEHFPLTLESARPSHTSQYLCASSGLAGGPRTGELFFGEGSRLTVL.

V gene TRBV5-1 combines with J gene TRBJ2-3; D not resolved. The germline V and J ends were trimmed by 4 bases and 0 bases, with 15 bases remaining between them. Germline V gene sequence: CDR1 SGHRS, CDR2 YFSETQ. The CDR3 totals 16 residues. CDR3 bases: TGCGCCAGCAGCAGATATAGCCGCCAAAGCACAGATACGCAGTATTTT. It translates to CASSRYSRQSTDTQYF.